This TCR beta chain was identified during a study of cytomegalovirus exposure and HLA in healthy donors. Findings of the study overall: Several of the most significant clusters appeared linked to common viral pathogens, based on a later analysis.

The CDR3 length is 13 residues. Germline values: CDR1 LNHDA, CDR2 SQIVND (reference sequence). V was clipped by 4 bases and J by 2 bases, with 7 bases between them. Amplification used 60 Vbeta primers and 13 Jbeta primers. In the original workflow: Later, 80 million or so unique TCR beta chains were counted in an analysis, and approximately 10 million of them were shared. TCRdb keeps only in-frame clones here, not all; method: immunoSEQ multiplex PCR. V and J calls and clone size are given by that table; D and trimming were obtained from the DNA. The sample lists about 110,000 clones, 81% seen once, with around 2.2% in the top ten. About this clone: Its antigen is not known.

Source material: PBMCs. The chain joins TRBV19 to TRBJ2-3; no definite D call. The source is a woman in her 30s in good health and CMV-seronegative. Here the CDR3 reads CASSKATTDTQYF. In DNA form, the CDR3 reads TGTGCCAGTAGTAAAGCTACCACAGATACGCAGTATTTT.